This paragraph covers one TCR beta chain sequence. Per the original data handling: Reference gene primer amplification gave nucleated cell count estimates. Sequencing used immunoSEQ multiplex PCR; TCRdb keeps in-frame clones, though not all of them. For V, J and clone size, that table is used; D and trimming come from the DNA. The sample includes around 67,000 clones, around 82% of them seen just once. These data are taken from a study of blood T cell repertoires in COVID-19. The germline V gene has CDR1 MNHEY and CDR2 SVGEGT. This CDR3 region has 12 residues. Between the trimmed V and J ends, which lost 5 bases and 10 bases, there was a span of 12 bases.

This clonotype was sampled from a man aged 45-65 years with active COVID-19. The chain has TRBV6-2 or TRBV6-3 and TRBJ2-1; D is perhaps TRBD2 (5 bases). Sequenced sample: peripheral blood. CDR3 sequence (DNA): TGTGCCAGCAGTCCCTTCGGCGGGGAGCAGTTCTTC. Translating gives CASSPFGGEQFF.